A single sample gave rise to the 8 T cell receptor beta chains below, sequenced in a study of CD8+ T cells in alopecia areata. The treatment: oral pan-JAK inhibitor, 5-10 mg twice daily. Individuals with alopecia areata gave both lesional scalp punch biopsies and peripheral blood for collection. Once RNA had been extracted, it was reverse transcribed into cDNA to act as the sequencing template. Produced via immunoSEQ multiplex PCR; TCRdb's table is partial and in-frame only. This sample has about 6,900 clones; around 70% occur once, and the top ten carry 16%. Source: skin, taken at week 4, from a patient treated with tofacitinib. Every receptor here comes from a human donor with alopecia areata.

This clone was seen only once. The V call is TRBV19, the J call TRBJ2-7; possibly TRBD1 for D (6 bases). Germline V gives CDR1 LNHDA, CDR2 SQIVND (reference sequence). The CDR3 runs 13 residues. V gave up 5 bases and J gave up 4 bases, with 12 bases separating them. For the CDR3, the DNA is TGTGCCAGTAGTCGGACAGCGGAATACGAGCAGTACTTC. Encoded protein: CASSRTAEYEQYF. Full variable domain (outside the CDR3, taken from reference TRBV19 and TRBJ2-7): DGGITQSPKYLFRKEGQNVTLSCEQNLNHDAMYWYRQDPGQGLRLIYYSQIVNDFQKGDIAEGYSVSREKKESFPLTVTSAQKNPTAFYLCASSRTAEYEQYFGPGTRLTVT.

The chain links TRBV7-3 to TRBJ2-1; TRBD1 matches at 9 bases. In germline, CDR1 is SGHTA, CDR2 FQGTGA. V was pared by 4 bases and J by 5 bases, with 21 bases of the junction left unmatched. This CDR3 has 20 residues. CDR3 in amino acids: CASSSGFGLSGGTGNNEQFF. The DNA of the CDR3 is TGTGCCAGCAGCTCAGGGTTTGGATTATCGGGTGGGACAGGGAACAATGAGCAGTTCTTC.

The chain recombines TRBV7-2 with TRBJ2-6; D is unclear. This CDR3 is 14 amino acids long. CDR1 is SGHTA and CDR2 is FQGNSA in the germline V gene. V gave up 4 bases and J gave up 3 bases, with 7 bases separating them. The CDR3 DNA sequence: TGTGCCAGCAGCTACACCTATGGGGCCAACGTCCTGACTTTC. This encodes CASSYTYGANVLTF.

CDR3 loop: CASSQRQGAGEQYF. CDR3 DNA: TGCGCCAGCAGCCAAAGACAGGGGGCGGGCGAGCAGTACTTC. J is TRBJ2-7 and V is TRBV5-1; the match to TRBD1 covers 10 bases. Germline loops: CDR1 SGHRS, CDR2 YFSETQ. The CDR3 runs 14 residues. Losses at the gene ends were 4 bases for V and 6 bases for J; bases not matched to a gene: 7.

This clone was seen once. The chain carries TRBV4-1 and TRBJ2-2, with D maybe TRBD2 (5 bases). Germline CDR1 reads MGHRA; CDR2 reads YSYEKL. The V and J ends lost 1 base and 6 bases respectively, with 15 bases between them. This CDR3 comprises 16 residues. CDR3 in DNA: TGCGCCAGCAGCCAAGTGCTAGCCCCGCGTCCCGGGGAGCTGTTTTTT. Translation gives CASSQVLAPRPGELFF.

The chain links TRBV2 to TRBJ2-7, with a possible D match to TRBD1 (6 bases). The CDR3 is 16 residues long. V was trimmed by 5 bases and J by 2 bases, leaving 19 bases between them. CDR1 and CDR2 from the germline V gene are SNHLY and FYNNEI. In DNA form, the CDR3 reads TGTGCCAGCAGTCGTTCTGACAGGCGGTTGCCCTACGAGCAGTACTTC. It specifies CASSRSDRRLPYEQYF.

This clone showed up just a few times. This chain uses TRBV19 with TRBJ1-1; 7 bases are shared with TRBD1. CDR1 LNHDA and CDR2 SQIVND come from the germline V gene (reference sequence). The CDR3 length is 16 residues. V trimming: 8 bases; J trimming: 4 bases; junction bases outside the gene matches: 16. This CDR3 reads CASPPRRDSYFTEAFF. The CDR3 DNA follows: TGTGCCAGTCCCCCACGGCGGGACAGCTACTTCACTGAAGCTTTCTTT.

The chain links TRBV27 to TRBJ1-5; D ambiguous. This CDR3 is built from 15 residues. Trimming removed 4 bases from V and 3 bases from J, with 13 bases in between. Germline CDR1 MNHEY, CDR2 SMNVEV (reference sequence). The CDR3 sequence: CASSYIPLLNQPQHF. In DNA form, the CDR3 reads TGTGCCAGCAGTTACATTCCCTTACTCAATCAGCCCCAGCATTTT.